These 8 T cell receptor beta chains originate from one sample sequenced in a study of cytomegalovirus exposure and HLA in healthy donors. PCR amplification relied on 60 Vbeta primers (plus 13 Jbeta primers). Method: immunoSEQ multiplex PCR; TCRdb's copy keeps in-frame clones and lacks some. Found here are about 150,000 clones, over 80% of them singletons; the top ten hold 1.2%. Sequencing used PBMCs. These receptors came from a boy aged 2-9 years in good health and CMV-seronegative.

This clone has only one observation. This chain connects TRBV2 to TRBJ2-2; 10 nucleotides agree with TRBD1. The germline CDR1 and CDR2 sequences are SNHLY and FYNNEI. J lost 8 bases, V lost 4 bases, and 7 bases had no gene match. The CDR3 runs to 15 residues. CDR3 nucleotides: TGTGCCAGCAGTGTCGGGGACAGGGGTTCGGGGGAGCTGTTTTTT. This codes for CASSVGDRGSGELFF.

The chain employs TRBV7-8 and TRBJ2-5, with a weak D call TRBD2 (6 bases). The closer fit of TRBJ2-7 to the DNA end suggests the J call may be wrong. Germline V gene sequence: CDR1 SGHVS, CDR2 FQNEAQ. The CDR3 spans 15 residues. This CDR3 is CASSPRRVSSYEQYF. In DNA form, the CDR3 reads TGTGCCAGCAGCCCTAGGAGGGTTAGCTCCTACGAGCAGTACTTC.

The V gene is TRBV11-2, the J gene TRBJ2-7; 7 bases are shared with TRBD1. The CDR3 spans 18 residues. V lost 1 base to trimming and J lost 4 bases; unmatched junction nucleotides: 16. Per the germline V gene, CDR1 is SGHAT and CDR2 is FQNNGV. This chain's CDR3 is CASSLVSRVGQRHYEQYF. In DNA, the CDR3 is TGTGCCAGCAGCTTAGTCTCCCGGGTGGGACAGAGACATTACGAGCAGTACTTC.

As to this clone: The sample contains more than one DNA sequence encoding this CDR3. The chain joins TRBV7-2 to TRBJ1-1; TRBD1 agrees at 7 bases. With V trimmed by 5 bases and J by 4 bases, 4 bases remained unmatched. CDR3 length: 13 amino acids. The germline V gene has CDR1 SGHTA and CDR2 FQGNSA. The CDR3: CASSPDRVTEAFF. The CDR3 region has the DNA TGTGCCAGCAGCCCTGACAGGGTCACTGAAGCTTTCTTT.

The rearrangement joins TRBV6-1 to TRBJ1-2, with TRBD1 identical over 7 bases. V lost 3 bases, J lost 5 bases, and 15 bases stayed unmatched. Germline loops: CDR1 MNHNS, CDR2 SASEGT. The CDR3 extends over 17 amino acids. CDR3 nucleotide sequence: TGTGCCAGCAGTGACGACCTGACAGGGAAAAAGGTATATGGCTACACCTTC. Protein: CASSDDLTGKKVYGYTF.

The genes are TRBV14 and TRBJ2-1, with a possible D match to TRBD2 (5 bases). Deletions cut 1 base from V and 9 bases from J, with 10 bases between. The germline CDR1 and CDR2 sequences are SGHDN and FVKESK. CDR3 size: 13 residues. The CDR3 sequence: CASSQGREGEQFF. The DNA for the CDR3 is TGTGCCAGCAGCCAAGGTCGAGAGGGTGAGCAGTTCTTC.

The CDR3 is CASSPGQGAGGYTF. The CDR3 region has the DNA TGTGCCAGCAGCCCGGGACAGGGGGCTGGTGGCTACACCTTC. The rearrangement links TRBV6-1 to TRBJ1-2; 12 bases are a match to TRBD1. CDR1 and CDR2 (germline): MNHNS, SASEGT. The V segment lost 6 bases and the J segment 7 bases; nucleotides outside the gene matches: 6. The CDR3 consists of 14 residues.

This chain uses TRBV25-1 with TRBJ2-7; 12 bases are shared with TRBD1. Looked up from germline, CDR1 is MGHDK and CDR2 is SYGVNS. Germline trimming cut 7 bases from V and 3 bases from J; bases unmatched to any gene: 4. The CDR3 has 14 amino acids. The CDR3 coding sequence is TGTGCCAGCAAAGGGACAGGGGGCGGCTACGAGCAGTACTTC. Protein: CASKGTGGGYEQYF.